The rows below give T cell receptor beta chains drawn from one sample of a study of blood T cell repertoires in COVID-19. Clones were read by immunoSEQ multiplex PCR, and TCRdb kept only the in-frame ones, dropping some. The sample shows 80,000 or so clones, roughly 91% of them seen only once. Sample: peripheral blood. All receptors derive from a woman aged 45-59 years in a cohort sampled during active COVID-19. CDR3s include the opening cysteine and the closing phenylalanine or tryptophan. The order of the fields is J gene, CDR3 length, D gene, clone size, V gene, CDR3 protein. The D gene is left open where the match is weak. Clone size is shown for a subset of rows, as once, few, many or a class of expanded clone.

TRBJ2-1 | 15 | - | - | TRBV11-2 | CASSLRRSSYNEQFF
TRBJ2-1 | 19 | - | few | TRBV11-2 | CASSRKGGWGDRIYNEQFF
TRBJ2-1 | 18 | TRBD2 | - | TRBV6-2/TRBV6-3 | CASSFLVSGRTSYNEQFF
TRBJ1-5 | 14 | TRBD1 | - | TRBV2 | CASSGQGDNQPQHF
TRBJ1-2 | 13 | - | - | TRBV30 | CAWKAGLHYGYTF
TRBJ2-1 | 15 | TRBD2 | - | TRBV20-1 | CSASVPGLAENEQFF
TRBJ2-6 | 15 | - | - | TRBV7-8 | CASRVGGSGANVLTF
TRBJ2-2 | 15 | TRBD1 | - | TRBV2 | CASRWGQGNTGELFF
TRBJ2-3 | 12 | - | once | TRBV12-3/TRBV12-4 | CASSRGTDTQYF
TRBJ1-2 | 19 | - | - | TRBV10-3 | CAISNLPPGSPNSNYGYTF
TRBJ1-6 | 14 | - | - | TRBV28 | CASSLLAGRIPLHF
TRBJ1-2 | 15 | - | - | TRBV5-1 | CASSFGAGLGNGYTF
TRBJ1-1 | 13 | - | - | TRBV27 | CASSPRLNTEAFF
TRBJ2-1 | 16 | TRBD2 | - | TRBV5-1 | CASSFMPAGGYNEQFF
TRBJ1-1 | 18 | TRBD1 | - | TRBV4-1 | CASSQPRGTGLVNTEAFF
TRBJ2-2 | 15 | TRBD1 | - | TRBV7-8 | CASSLRDRFTGELFF
TRBJ1-5 | 14 | - | - | TRBV6-1 | CASSDQGGFQPQHF
TRBJ2-5 | 14 | TRBD2 | - | TRBV2 | CASSASSGGETQYF
TRBJ2-2 | 14 | TRBD1 | - | TRBV28 | CASKDRGFRGELFF
TRBJ2-3 | 17 | TRBD2 | - | TRBV30 | CAWSPKRGGSSTDTQYF
TRBJ2-2 | 16 | - | - | TRBV10-3 | CAINGVGRKDTGELFF
TRBJ1-2 | 13 | - | - | TRBV6-5 | CASQPGGNYGYTF
TRBJ2-5 | 18 | TRBD2 | - | TRBV28 | CASSLGRGLAGDEETQYF
TRBJ2-2 | 15 | TRBD1 | - | TRBV7-3 | CASSSRQGVTGELFF
TRBJ1-2 | 14 | - | - | TRBV6-5 | CASSYSRRDYGYTF